The clone carrying this T cell receptor beta chain was recorded at least ten times. The data stem from a study of T cell repertoires in cytomegalovirus infection. In TCRdb, the reads were re-called with MiXCR into one record per CDR3 protein. The data contain over 150,000 distinct CDR3 sequences, approximately 19% of them singletons. Germline CDR1 MDHEN, CDR2 SYDVKM. The CDR3 runs 12 residues. V dropped 6 bases and J dropped 1 base, with 7 bases sitting between them. The TCR sequence derives from a human donor in good health (CMV status not recorded). Some clones in this sample may be carry-over from other donors' samples. The material sequenced was PBMCs. The chain recombines TRBV28 with TRBJ2-7; D gene uncertain. The CDR3 DNA reads as TGTGCCAGCAGCGTAAGATCCTACGAGCAGTACTTC. This encodes CASSVRSYEQYF.